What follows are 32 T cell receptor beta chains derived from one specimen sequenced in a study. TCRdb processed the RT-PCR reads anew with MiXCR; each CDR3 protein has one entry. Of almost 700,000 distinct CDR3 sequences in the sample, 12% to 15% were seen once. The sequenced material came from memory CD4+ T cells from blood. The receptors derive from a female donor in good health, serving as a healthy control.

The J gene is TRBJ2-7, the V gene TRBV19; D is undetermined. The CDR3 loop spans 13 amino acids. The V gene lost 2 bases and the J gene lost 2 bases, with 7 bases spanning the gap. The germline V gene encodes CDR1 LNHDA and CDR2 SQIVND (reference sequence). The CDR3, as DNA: TGTGCCAGTAGTATAAAGAGCGCCTACGAGCAGTACTTC. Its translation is CASSIKSAYEQYF.

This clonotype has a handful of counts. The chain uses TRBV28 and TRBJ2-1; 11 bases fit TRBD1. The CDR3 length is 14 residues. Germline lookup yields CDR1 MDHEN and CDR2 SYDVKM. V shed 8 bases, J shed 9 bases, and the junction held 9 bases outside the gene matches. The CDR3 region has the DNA TGTGCCAGCCTCCGGGACAGGGGGTTTAGTGAGCAGTTCTTC. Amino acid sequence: CASLRDRGFSEQFF.

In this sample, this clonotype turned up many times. This CDR3 is CASSLWPAGGLYEQYF. DNA of the CDR3: TGTGCCAGCAGCTTATGGCCGGCGGGAGGGTTATACGAGCAGTACTTC. This chain links TRBV7-3 with TRBJ2-7; 9 nucleotides line up with TRBD2. The CDR3 runs to 16 residues. Trimming removed 2 bases from V and 4 bases from J; junction bases left unmatched: 9. Germline V lookup: CDR1 SGHTA, CDR2 FQGTGA.

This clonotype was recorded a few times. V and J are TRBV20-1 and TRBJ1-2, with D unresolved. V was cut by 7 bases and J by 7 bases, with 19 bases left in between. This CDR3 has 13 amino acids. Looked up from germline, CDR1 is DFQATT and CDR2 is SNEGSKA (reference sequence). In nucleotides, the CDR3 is TGCAGTGTTCCTGGGCAGCCCTTGGGTGGCTACACCTTC. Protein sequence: CSVPGQPLGGYTF.

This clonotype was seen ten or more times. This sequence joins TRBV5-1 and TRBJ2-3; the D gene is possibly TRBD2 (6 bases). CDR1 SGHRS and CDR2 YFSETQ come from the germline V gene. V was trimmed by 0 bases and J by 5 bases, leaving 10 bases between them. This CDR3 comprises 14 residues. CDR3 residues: CASSLEGGRDTQYF. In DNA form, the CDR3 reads TGCGCCAGCAGCTTGGAAGGAGGGCGAGATACGCAGTATTTT.

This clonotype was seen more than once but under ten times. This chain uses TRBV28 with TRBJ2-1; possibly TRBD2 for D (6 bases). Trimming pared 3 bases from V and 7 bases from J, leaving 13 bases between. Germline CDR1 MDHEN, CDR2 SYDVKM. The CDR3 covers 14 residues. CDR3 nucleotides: TGTGCCAGCAGTTTGGGCCCCGCGGGGAATGAGCAGTTCTTC. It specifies CASSLGPAGNEQFF.

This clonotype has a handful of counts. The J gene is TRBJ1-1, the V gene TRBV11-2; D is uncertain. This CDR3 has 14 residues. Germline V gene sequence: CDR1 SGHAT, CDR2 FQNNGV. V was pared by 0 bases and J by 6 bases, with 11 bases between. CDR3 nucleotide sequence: TGTGCCAGCAGCTTAGATACCCGTAGTCCTGAAGCTTTCTTT. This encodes CASSLDTRSPEAFF.

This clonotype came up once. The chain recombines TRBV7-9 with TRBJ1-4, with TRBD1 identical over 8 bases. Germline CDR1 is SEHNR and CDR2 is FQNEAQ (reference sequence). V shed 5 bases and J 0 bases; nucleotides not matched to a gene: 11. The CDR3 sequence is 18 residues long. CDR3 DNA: TGTGCCAGCAGCGACCGGGACAGGAGCTTTGCAACTAATGAAAAACTGTTTTTT. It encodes CASSDRDRSFATNEKLFF.

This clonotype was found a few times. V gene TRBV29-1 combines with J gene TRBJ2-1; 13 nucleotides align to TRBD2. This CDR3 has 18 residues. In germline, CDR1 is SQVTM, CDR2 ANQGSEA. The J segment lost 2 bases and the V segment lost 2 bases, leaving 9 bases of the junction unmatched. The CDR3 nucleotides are TGCAGCGTTGAAATGTGGTCGGGACTAGCGGGAACCTACAATGAGCAGTTCTTC. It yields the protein CSVEMWSGLAGTYNEQFF.

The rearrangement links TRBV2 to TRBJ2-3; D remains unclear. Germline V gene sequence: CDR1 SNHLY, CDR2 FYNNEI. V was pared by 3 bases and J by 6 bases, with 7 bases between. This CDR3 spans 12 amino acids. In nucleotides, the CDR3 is TGTGCCAGCAGTGACAGATCGGATACGCAGTATTTT. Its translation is CASSDRSDTQYF. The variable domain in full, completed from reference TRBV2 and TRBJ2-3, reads EPEVTQTPSHQVTQMGQEVILRCVPISNHLYFYWYRQILGQKVEFLVSFYNNEISEKSEIFDDQFSVERPDGSNFTLKIRSTKLEDSAMYFCASSDRSDTQYFGPGTRLTVL.

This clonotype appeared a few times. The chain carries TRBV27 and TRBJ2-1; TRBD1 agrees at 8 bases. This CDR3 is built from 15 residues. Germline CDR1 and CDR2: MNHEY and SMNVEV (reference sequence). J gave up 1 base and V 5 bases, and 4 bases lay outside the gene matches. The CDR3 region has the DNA TGTGCCAGCAGTGACCGGACAGGGTCCTACAATGAGCAGTTCTTC. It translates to CASSDRTGSYNEQFF.

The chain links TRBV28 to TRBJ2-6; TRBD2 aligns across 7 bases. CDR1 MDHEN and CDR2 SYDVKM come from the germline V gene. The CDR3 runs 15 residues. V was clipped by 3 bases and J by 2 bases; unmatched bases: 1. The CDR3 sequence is CASSFRGAGANVLTF. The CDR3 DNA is TGTGCCAGCAGTTTTCGGGGGGCTGGGGCCAACGTCCTGACTTTC.

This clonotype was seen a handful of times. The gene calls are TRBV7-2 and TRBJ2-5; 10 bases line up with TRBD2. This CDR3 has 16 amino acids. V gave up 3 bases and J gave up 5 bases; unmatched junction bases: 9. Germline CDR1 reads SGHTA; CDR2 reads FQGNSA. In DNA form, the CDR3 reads TGTGCCAGCAGCTTCGAACTAGCGGGGCGGGGGGAGACCCAGTACTTC. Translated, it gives CASSFELAGRGETQYF. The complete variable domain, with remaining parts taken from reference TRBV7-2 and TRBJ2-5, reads GAGVSQSPSNKVTEKGKDVELRCDPISGHTALYWYRQSLGQGLEFLIYFQGNSAPDKSGLPSDRFSAERTGGSVSTLTIQRTQQEDSAVYLCASSFELAGRGETQYFGPGTRLLVL.

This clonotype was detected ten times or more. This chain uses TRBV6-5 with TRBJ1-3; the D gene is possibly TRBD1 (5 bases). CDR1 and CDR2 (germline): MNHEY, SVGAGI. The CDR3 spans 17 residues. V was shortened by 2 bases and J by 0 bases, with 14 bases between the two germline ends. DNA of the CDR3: TGTGCCAGCAGTTACAGGGGTTTCGGGAGCTCTGGAAACACCATATATTTT. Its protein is CASSYRGFGSSGNTIYF.

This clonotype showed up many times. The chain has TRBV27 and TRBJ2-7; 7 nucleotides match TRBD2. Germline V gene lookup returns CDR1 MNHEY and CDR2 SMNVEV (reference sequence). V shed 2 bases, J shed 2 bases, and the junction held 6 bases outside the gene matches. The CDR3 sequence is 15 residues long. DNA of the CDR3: TGTGCCAGCAGTTTAACCGAGCGGGGACCCTACGAGCAGTACTTC. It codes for CASSLTERGPYEQYF.

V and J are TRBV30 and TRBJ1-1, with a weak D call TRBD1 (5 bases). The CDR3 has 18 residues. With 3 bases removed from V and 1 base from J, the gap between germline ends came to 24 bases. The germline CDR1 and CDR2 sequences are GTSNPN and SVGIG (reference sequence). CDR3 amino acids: CAWSQRGRVRSRNTEAFF. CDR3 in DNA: TGTGCCTGGAGCCAAAGGGGCAGGGTAAGATCCCGGAACACTGAAGCTTTCTTT.

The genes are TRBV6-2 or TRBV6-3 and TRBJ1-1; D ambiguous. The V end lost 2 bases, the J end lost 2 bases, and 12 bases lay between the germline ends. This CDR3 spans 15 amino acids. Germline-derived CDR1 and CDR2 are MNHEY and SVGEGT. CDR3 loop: CASSYAGISNTEAFF. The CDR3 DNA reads TGTGCCAGCAGTTACGCGGGGATTTCCAACACTGAAGCTTTCTTT.

The CDR3 bases are TGCGCCAGCAGCCGAGACGGGACAGGACCTTTCGAGCAGTACTTC. This gives the protein CASSRDGTGPFEQYF. The rearrangement links TRBV5-1 to TRBJ2-7; TRBD1 aligns across 8 bases. With 4 bases clipped from V and 6 bases from J, the junction kept 12 bases outside the gene matches. Germline loops: CDR1 SGHRS, CDR2 YFSETQ. This CDR3 is 15 amino acids long.

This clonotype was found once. CDR3 coding DNA: TGTGCCAGCAGCCAAGATGAAGCATCCGGGCAGTTCTTC. Amino acids: CASSQDEASGQFF. The chain recombines TRBV3-1 with TRBJ2-1, with D hard to call. The CDR3 is 13 residues long. V lost 0 bases and J lost 12, with 12 bases in between. From germline, CDR1 is LGHDT and CDR2 YNNKEL (reference sequence).

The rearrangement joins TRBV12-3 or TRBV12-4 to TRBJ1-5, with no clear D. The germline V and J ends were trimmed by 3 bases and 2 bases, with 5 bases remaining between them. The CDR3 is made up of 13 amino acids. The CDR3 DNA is TGTGCCAGCAGTTTTTGGGGCAATCAGCCCCAGCATTTT. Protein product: CASSFWGNQPQHF.

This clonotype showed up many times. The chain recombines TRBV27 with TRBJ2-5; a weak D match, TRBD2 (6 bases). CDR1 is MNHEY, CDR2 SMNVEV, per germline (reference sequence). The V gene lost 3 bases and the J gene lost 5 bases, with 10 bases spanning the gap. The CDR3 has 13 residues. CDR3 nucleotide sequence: TGTGCCAGCAGTTTGGACTATGAGGAGACCCAGTACTTC. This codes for CASSLDYEETQYF.

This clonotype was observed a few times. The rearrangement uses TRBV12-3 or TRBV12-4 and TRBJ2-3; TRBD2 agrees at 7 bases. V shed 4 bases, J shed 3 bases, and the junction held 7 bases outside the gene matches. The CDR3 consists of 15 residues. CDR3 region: CASSYRGLDTDTQYF. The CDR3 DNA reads TGTGCCAGCAGTTATCGAGGACTAGATACAGATACGCAGTATTTT.

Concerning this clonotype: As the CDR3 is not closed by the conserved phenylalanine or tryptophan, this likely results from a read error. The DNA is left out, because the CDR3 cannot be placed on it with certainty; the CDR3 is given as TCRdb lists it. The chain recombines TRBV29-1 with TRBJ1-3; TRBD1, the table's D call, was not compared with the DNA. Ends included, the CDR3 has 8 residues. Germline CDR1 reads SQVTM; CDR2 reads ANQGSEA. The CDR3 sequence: CSAAAPWG.

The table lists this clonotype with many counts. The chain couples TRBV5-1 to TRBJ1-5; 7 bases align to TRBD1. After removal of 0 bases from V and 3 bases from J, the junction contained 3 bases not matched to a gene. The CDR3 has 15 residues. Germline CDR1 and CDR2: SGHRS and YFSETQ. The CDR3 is CASSLGGQYNQPQHF. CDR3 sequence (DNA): TGCGCCAGCAGCTTGGGGGGACAGTACAATCAGCCCCAGCATTTT. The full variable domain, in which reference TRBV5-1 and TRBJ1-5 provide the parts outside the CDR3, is KAGVTQTPRYLIKTRGQQVTLSCSPISGHRSVSWYQQTPGQGLQFLFEYFSETQRNKGNFPGRFSGRQFSNSRSEMNVSTLELGDSALYLCASSLGGQYNQPQHFGDGTRLSIL.

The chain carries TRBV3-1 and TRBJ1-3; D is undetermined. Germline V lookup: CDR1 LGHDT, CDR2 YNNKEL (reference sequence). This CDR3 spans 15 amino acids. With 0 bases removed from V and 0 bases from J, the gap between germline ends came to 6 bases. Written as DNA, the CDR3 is TGTGCCAGCAGCCAAGAACACAGCTCTGGAAACACCATATATTTT. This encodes CASSQEHSSGNTIYF. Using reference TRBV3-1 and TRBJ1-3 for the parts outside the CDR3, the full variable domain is DTAVSQTPKYLVTQMGNDKSIKCEQNLGHDTMYWYKQDSKKFLKIMFSYNNKELIINETVPNRFSPKSPDKAHLNLHINSLELGDSAVYFCASSQEHSSGNTIYFGEGSWLTVV.

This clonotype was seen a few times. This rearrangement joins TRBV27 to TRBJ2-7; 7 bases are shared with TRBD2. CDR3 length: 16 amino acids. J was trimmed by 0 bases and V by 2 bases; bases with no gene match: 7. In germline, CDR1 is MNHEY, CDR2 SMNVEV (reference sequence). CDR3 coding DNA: TGTGCCAGCAGTTTAGGTTTATCGGGGGGCTCCTACGAGCAGTACTTC. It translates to CASSLGLSGGSYEQYF.

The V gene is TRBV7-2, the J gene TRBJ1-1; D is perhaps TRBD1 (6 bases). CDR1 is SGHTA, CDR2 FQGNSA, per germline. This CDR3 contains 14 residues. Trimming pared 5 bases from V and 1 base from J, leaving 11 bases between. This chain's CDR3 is CASSQGQTNTEAFF. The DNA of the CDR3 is TGTGCCAGCAGCCAGGGACAAACGAACACTGAAGCTTTCTTT.

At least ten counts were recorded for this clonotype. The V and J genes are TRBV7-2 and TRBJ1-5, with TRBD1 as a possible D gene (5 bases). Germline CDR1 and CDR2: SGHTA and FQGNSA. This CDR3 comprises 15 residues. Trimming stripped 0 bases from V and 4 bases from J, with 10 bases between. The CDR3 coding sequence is TGTGCCAGCAGCTTAGCGGGGCTTTCTAATCAGCCCCAGCATTTT. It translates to CASSLAGLSNQPQHF.

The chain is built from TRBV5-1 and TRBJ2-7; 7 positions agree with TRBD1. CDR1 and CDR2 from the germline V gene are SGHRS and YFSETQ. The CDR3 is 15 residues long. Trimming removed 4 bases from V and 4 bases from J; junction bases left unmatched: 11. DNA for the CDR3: TGCGCCAGCAGCAAGGGACAGATTGATTCGTACGAGCAGTACTTC. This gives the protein CASSKGQIDSYEQYF. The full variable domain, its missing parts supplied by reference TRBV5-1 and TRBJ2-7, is KAGVTQTPRYLIKTRGQQVTLSCSPISGHRSVSWYQQTPGQGLQFLFEYFSETQRNKGNFPGRFSGRQFSNSRSEMNVSTLELGDSALYLCASSKGQIDSYEQYFGPGTRLTVT.

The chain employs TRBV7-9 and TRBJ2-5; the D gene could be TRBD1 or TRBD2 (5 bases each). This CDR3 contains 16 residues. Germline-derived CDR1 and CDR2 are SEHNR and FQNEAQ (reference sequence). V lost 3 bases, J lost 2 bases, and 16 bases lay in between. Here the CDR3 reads CASSFGLSEGQETQYF. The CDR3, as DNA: TGTGCCAGCAGCTTTGGTTTGTCAGAGGGGCAAGAGACCCAGTACTTC.

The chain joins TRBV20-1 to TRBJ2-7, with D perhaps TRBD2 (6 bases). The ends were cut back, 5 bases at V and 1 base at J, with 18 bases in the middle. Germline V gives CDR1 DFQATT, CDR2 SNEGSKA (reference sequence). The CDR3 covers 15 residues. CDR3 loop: CSASTRQPSSYEQYF. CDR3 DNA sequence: TGCAGTGCTTCGACTAGACAGCCCTCTTCCTACGAGCAGTACTTC.

The CDR3 loop reads CASIPAPNSPLHF. CDR3 in DNA: TGTGCCAGCATCCCGGCCCCCAATTCACCCCTCCACTTT. This chain joins TRBV28 and TRBJ1-6; D uncertain. This CDR3 is built from 13 residues. CDR1 and CDR2 (germline): MDHEN, SYDVKM. V lost 7 bases and J lost 7, with 11 bases in between.